This record concerns one T cell receptor (beta chain) sequence. The record originates from a study of blood T cell repertoires in COVID-19. Unmatched junction bases numbered 6, after V lost 5 bases and J lost 0 bases. There are 16 residues in the CDR3. Per germline, CDR1 KGHSH and CDR2 LQKENI. Only in-frame clones appear in the TCRdb table, and some are missing; sequencing was by immunoSEQ multiplex PCR. The sample contains about 270,000 clones, just over 90% of which appear only once. The sequence was collected from a woman aged 40 to 50 with acute COVID-19. What was sequenced was PBMCs or T cells enriched from blood (not recorded which). The chain couples TRBV18 to TRBJ2-5; TRBD1 matches 10 bases. The CDR3 coding sequence is TGTGCCAGCTCAGACGACAGGGGGCTATACCAAGAGACCCAGTACTTC. This codes for CASSDDRGLYQETQYF.